The source of this TCR beta chain is a study of T cells in narcolepsy. Study details: Patients with NT1 or NT2 and healthy control donors were enrolled. Study outcomes and limitations: HCRT-specific and TRIB2-specific autoreactive clonotypes appeared among same-patient CSF and blood CD4+ clonotypes. Blood of same and different patients, but not healthy controls, reportedly held recurring autoreactive clonotypes.

Looked up from germline, CDR1 is MNHNS and CDR2 is SASEGT. This CDR3 is built from 14 residues. V lost 8 bases to trimming and J lost 0 bases, with 11 bases between them. The protocol was immunoSEQ multiplex PCR, while the TCRdb copy is restricted to in-frame clones and leaves out a portion. This table holds 25,000 or so clones, approximately 80% found once. Of note for this clone: Its antigen is as yet unknown.

The V call is TRBV6-1, the J call TRBJ1-5; possibly TRBD1 for D (5 bases). The sequence was collected from a human donor with narcolepsy. The sample was CD45RA- memory CD4+ T cells from PBMCs. CDR3 residues: CASSWGNSNQPQHF. CDR3 in DNA: TGTGCCAGCTCATGGGGGAATAGCAATCAGCCCCAGCATTTT.